This is a list of T cell receptor beta chains from one sample in a study of vaccination and CD4 T cells after COVID-19. Their cognate antigens are unknown. TCRdb fed the PCR reads into MiXCR, producing one record per CDR3 protein. The sample includes approximately 6,100 distinct CDR3 sequences, 30% to 35% of them seen just once. Sequenced: CD4+ T cells from blood, cultured in vitro. These receptors were taken from a human donor in good health. Each CDR3 is given with its conserved first and last residue. Each record gives: D gene, V gene, J gene, clone size, CDR3 DNA, CDR3 protein. A D gene is named only where the DNA matches it firmly. A row's size may be missing; if present it is once, few, many or a size class.

.	TRBV19	TRBJ1-5	few	TGTGCCAGTAGTATAGACCCCGTACTTGAGCCCCAGCATTTT	CASSIDPVLEPQHF
TRBD1	TRBV9	TRBJ1-3	.	TGTGCCAGCACCGGGACAGGGACTGGAAACACCATATATTTT	CASTGTGTGNTIYF
.	TRBV5-1	TRBJ2-3	.	TGCGCCAGCAGCTTGGCGAGGGCACCCACCACAGATACGCAGTATTTT	CASSLARAPTTDTQYF
.	TRBV6-5	TRBJ1-1	few	TGTGCCAGCAGTTACTCGGGGGGTGGCACTGAAGCTTTCTTT	CASSYSGGGTEAFF
TRBD1	TRBV19	TRBJ2-3	.	TGTGCCAGTAGTACAATACAGGGGGGAGGCACAGATACGCAGTATTTT	CASSTIQGGGTDTQYF
TRBD2	TRBV6-1	TRBJ2-3	few	TGTGCCAGCAGTGCGGGGGGGGTAACGACAGATACGCAGTATTTT	CASSAGGVTTDTQYF
TRBD2	TRBV20-1	TRBJ2-3	.	TGCAGTGCTGTAAGGGCTAGCGGGGTGCTAAGCACAGATACGCAGTATTTT	CSAVRASGVLSTDTQYF
TRBD1	TRBV6-1	TRBJ1-1	few	TGTGCCAGCAGAAGAGGGACAGTCTATACTCGCACTGAAGCTTTCTTT	CASRRGTVYTRTEAFF
.	TRBV7-9	TRBJ2-3	few	TGTGCCAGCAGCTCTAACCTCTTTGCGCAGTATTTT	CASSSNLFAQYF
.	TRBV7-3	TRBJ2-5	.	TGTGCCAGCAGCTTATCCGGGATCCAAGAGACCCAGTACTTC	CASSLSGIQETQYF
.	TRBV6-5	TRBJ1-5	few	TGTGCCAGCAGTTTCCGACCGGTGGGGAATCAGCCCCAGCATTTT	CASSFRPVGNQPQHF
.	TRBV12-3/TRBV12-4	TRBJ1-2	.	TGTGCCAGCAGACCCAACGGCATAGGTGGCTACACCTTC	CASRPNGIGGYTF
.	TRBV29-1	TRBJ1-1	.	TGCAGCGTCCCTAAAGGGGGTTGGACTGAAGCTTTCTTT	CSVPKGGWTEAFF
.	TRBV7-9	TRBJ2-5	few	TGTGCCAGCAGCCGAGAAGGGTACCAAGAGACCCAGTACTTC	CASSREGYQETQYF
.	TRBV5-4	TRBJ1-2	.	TGTGCCAGCAGCTTGGATGTCAGTAACTATGGCTACACCTTC	CASSLDVSNYGYTF
.	TRBV6-5	TRBJ1-5	once	TGTGCCAGCAGTTACAAAGAGCATCTAAATCAGCCCCAGCATTTT	CASSYKEHLNQPQHF
.	TRBV11-2	TRBJ1-1	.	TGTGCCAGCAGCTTAGGTCAGGGGAGCACTGAAGCTTTCTTT	CASSLGQGSTEAFF
.	TRBV10-1	TRBJ2-3	.	TGCGCCAGCAGTGAGGACCCAAAAGATACGCAGTATTTT	CASSEDPKDTQYF
TRBD1	TRBV20-1	TRBJ1-1	.	TGCAGTGCAGTGGACAGGGGGAACACTGAAGCTTTCTTT	CSAVDRGNTEAFF
TRBD1	TRBV6-1	TRBJ1-2	.	TGTGCCAGCAGACCCCGGACAGGGCTTTATGGCTACACCTTC	CASRPRTGLYGYTF
.	TRBV27	TRBJ1-6	.	TGTGCCAGCAGTCTAAACGGTTCACCCCTCCACTTT	CASSLNGSPLHF
TRBD1	TRBV19	TRBJ2-4	.	TGTGCCAGTAAGGGGGCGACAACGTCCGTAGGGAGAAACATTCAGTACTTC	CASKGATTSVGRNIQYF
TRBD1	TRBV9	TRBJ1-1	.	TGTGCCAGCAGCGTCTTGGAGGGGGCAGGAACTGAAGCTTTCTTT	CASSVLEGAGTEAFF
.	TRBV6-1	TRBJ1-1	.	TGTGCCAGCAGGATGGACAGCCAGAACACTGAAGCTTTCTTT	CASRMDSQNTEAFF
TRBD1	TRBV20-1	TRBJ1-5	.	TGCAGTGCCCAGACAGGGTCCTATCAGCCCCAGCATTTT	CSAQTGSYQPQHF
TRBD1	TRBV19	TRBJ1-6	.	TGTGCCAGTAGTGCACGGGACAGGAATTCACCCCTCCACTTT	CASSARDRNSPLHF
TRBD1	TRBV20-1	TRBJ2-3	.	TGCAGTGCTAGAGATGGTTCGGGACAGGGGACCGCAGATACGCAGTATTTT	CSARDGSGQGTADTQYF
.	TRBV7-2	TRBJ1-6	few	TGTGCCAGCAGCCCATTGGTTAATTCACCCCTCCACTTT	CASSPLVNSPLHF
TRBD1	TRBV9	TRBJ1-2	.	TGTGCCAGCAGCGAAGGGACAGACAGATATGGCTACACCTTC	CASSEGTDRYGYTF
.	TRBV12-3/TRBV12-4	TRBJ2-7	.	TGTGCCAGCAGTTTTGGGCCAGCCTGGAACGAGCAGTACTTC	CASSFGPAWNEQYF
TRBD1	TRBV29-1	TRBJ1-2	few	TGCAGCGTTGAAGGGGGACAGGGTGGGAAGAACTATGGCTACACCTTC	CSVEGGQGGKNYGYTF
.	TRBV12-5	TRBJ2-2	.	TGTGCTAGTGGTTTGGGGAACACCGGGGAGCTGTTTTTT	CASGLGNTGELFF
.	TRBV10-3	TRBJ2-7	few	TGTGCCATCAGTGAGTCCGGGGTGACATTCTCCTACGAGCAGTACTTC	CAISESGVTFSYEQYF
.	TRBV6-1	TRBJ1-6	few	TGTGCCAGCAGAAGAGGGATCTCGGGATTAGCACCCCTCCACTTT	CASRRGISGLAPLHF
.	TRBV6-2/TRBV6-3	TRBJ2-7	few	TGTGCCAGCAGTTATCAATGGGGCTCCTACGAGCAGTACTTC	CASSYQWGSYEQYF